This TCR beta chain was sequenced for a study of sequential checkpoint blockade in melanoma. The CDR3 sequence is 13 residues long. The germline CDR1 and CDR2 sequences are SGHAT and FQNNGV. V gave up 1 base and J gave up 3 bases, with 7 bases separating them. Assay used: immunoSEQ multiplex PCR; TCRdb lists only in-frame clones, some missing. This table has approximately 20,000 clones, about two thirds appearing once. Sample treatment: randomized to nivolumab then ipilimumab (arm A) or the reverse (arm B). V usage is TRBV11-2 and J usage is TRBJ2-7; D gene unclear. This clonotype was sampled from a human donor with melanoma. The starting material was CD8+ T cells sorted from blood (inferred from file names), obtained from a patient given nivolumab and ipilimumab in sequence. The CDR3 reads CASSLGSVYEQYF. CDR3 DNA: TGTGCCAGCAGCTTAGGATCGGTCTACGAGCAGTACTTC.